The 27 T cell receptor beta chains listed next were all sequenced from one sample in a study of T cells in Graves' hyperthyroidism and ophthalmopathy. There were TCR beta CDR3 regions amplified from RNA transcripts. An initial round of RT-PCR targeting the TCR CDR3 relied on the HTBI primer set. In TCRdb, the multiplex PCR reads were re-called with MiXCR into one record per CDR3 protein. The profile covers hundreds of thousands of distinct CDR3 sequences, with about 15% appearing a single time and around a third taken by the ten largest. The sample comprised blood. The receptors derive from a woman between 25 and 40 years old with Graves' hyperthyroidism.

This clonotype was recorded many times. This chain links TRBV25-1 with TRBJ2-2; 12 bases match TRBD2. This CDR3 region has 18 residues. The trim removed 3 bases at V and 3 bases at J, leaving 8 bases unmatched. CDR1 is MGHDK, CDR2 SYGVNS, per germline. CDR3 in amino acids: CASSDTSGRFLDTGELFF. Written as DNA, the CDR3 is TGTGCCAGCAGTGACACTAGCGGGAGGTTCTTAGACACCGGGGAGCTGTTTTTT.

The genes are TRBV20-1 and TRBJ2-5; D is possibly TRBD2 (5 bases). Germline-derived CDR1 and CDR2 are DFQATT and SNEGSKA (reference sequence). V lost 6 bases and J 1 base, leaving 12 bases between the germline ends. This CDR3 is built from 13 residues. CDR3 residues: CSAVWSGQETQYF. DNA of the CDR3: TGCAGTGCAGTCTGGAGCGGCCAAGAGACCCAGTACTTC.

V and J are TRBV7-9 and TRBJ1-3; TRBD1 aligns across 12 bases. Germline V gene sequence: CDR1 SEHNR, CDR2 FQNEAQ (reference sequence). The CDR3 loop spans 13 amino acids. Germline trimming cut 6 bases from V and 9 bases from J; bases unmatched to any gene: 3. The CDR3 DNA follows: TGTGCCAGCAGGGGACAGGGGGCCGGCACCATATATTTT. Protein: CASRGQGAGTIYF.

This clonotype showed up just a few times. This chain connects TRBV20-1 to TRBJ1-1; D not resolved. V lost 3 bases, J lost 5 bases, and 7 bases lay in between. Germline V gene data show CDR1 as DFQATT and CDR2 as SNEGSKA (reference sequence). The CDR3 totals 11 residues. This CDR3 is CSARAQTEAFF. CDR3 DNA sequence: TGCAGTGCTAGGGCCCAGACTGAAGCTTTCTTT.

The gene calls are TRBV10-1 and TRBJ2-3; 7 bases are shared with TRBD1. Germline V lookup: CDR1 WNHNN, CDR2 SYGVQD (reference sequence). With V trimmed by 0 bases and J by 4 bases, 7 bases remained unmatched. The CDR3 runs to 16 residues. The CDR3: CASSESRTGLSDTQYF. CDR3 nucleotide sequence: TGCGCCAGCAGTGAGTCCCGGACAGGACTGTCAGATACGCAGTATTTT.

This clonotype showed up many times. This chain uses TRBV10-3 with TRBJ2-2; TRBD2 matches 14 bases. Germline CDR1 ENHRY, CDR2 SYGVKD. Trimming removed 1 base from V and 2 bases from J; junction bases left unmatched: 6. The CDR3 spans 19 residues. CDR3 amino acids: CAISEFPGLAGANTGELFF. DNA for the CDR3: TGTGCCATCAGTGAGTTTCCGGGACTAGCGGGAGCAAACACCGGGGAGCTGTTTTTT.

The sample holds a few counts of this clonotype. The rearrangement joins TRBV20-1 to TRBJ2-5, with TRBD2 matching over 7 bases. This CDR3 is built from 15 residues. V lost 0 bases to trimming and J lost 5 bases; unmatched junction nucleotides: 9. Germline V gives CDR1 DFQATT, CDR2 SNEGSKA (reference sequence). CDR3 amino acids: CSARDNWGGSETQYF. The CDR3 DNA is TGCAGTGCTAGAGATAACTGGGGGGGTTCGGAGACCCAGTACTTC.

About this clonotype itself: A junction end diverges from the germline sequence, so it may reflect a read error. The chain combines TRBV5-4 with TRBJ2-2; 8 bases line up with TRBD1. The CDR3 is made up of 14 amino acids. Germline CDR1 and CDR2: SGHNT and YYREEE (reference sequence). The CDR3 loop reads CANSFAGGIGELFF. CDR3 DNA: TGTGCCAACAGCTTCGCAGGGGGCATAGGGGAGCTGTTTTTT.

This clonotype came up many times. The chain employs TRBV5-6 and TRBJ1-1, with TRBD1 as a possible D gene (5 bases). Trimming took off 0 bases at V and 1 base at J, with 10 bases between the two ends. Germline V gene lookup returns CDR1 SGHDT and CDR2 YYEEEE. This CDR3 region has 15 residues. The DNA of the CDR3 is TGTGCCAGCAGCTTGGTGGGCAGGGCGAACACTGAAGCTTTCTTT. This encodes CASSLVGRANTEAFF.

DNA for the CDR3: TGTGCCAGCAGCGGACCGGCCAACAATGAGCAGTTCTTC. Its protein product is CASSGPANNEQFF. This chain connects TRBV3-1 to TRBJ2-1; no definite D call. CDR1 and CDR2 from the germline V gene are LGHDT and YNNKEL (reference sequence). The CDR3 has 13 amino acids. Trimming removed 5 bases at V and 5 bases at J, with 10 bases between.

The chain employs TRBV5-4 and TRBJ2-2; D remains unclear. In germline, CDR1 is SGHNT, CDR2 YYREEE (reference sequence). CDR3 length equals 12 residues. V shed 4 bases and J shed 4 bases, with 5 bases lying between them. The CDR3 sequence is CASSAPTGELFF. CDR3 in DNA: TGTGCCAGCAGCGCCCCCACCGGGGAGCTGTTTTTT. Complete variable domain (other parts from reference TRBV5-4 and TRBJ2-2): ETGVTQSPTHLIKTRGQQVTLRCSSQSGHNTVSWYQQALGQGPQFIFQYYREEENGRGNFPPRFSGLQFPNYSSELNVNALELDDSALYLCASSAPTGELFFGEGSRLTVL.

A note on this clonotype: Being one base from a much bigger clone, this may be a read error. J is TRBJ1-2 and V is TRBV20-1, with D possibly being TRBD1 (6 bases). The CDR3 extends over 12 amino acids. Germline CDR1 DFQATT, CDR2 SNEGSKA (reference sequence). Trimming took off 6 bases at V and 12 bases at J, with 20 bases between the two ends. The CDR3 DNA reads TGCAGTGCCCCCCTCGCAGGGGAAGGCCACACCTTC. Its translation: CSAPLAGEGHTF.

This clonotype is a singleton in its sample. The chain links TRBV10-2 to TRBJ1-5; D is possibly TRBD1 (5 bases). The V gene lost 3 bases and the J gene lost 9 bases, with 12 bases spanning the gap. Germline V gives CDR1 WSHSY, CDR2 SAAADI. This CDR3 contains 13 residues. The CDR3 region has the DNA TGCGCCAGCAGTGATGGAGGCCAGGGGCCCCAGCATTTT. Translating gives CASSDGGQGPQHF.

This clonotype was detected ten times or more. This rearrangement joins TRBV12-3 or TRBV12-4 to TRBJ2-1; possibly TRBD2 for D (6 bases). The V and J ends lost 1 base and 4 bases respectively, with 11 bases between them. The CDR3 covers 15 residues. The CDR3 sequence: CASSLGGVGYNEQFF. The CDR3 bases are TGTGCCAGCAGTTTAGGCGGGGTAGGGTACAATGAGCAGTTCTTC.

This clonotype appeared many times. This sequence joins TRBV9 and TRBJ1-6; 10 bases line up with TRBD1. The germline gives CDR1 SGDLS, CDR2 YYNGEE. The CDR3 covers 16 residues. V lost 3 bases to trimming and J lost 10 bases; unmatched junction nucleotides: 10. CDR3 DNA sequence: TGTGCCAGCAGCGGACAACCGACAGGGGGCCACTCACCCCTCCACTTT. It specifies CASSGQPTGGHSPLHF.

This clonotype showed up just a few times. The chain recombines TRBV7-6 with TRBJ2-3, with D tentatively TRBD2 (5 bases). From germline, CDR1 is SGHVS and CDR2 FNYEAQ. CDR3 length: 13 residues. Trimming stripped 2 bases from V and 6 bases from J, with 9 bases between. The DNA of the CDR3 is TGTGCCAGCAGCTTATTATGGAGGGATACGCAGTATTTT. It specifies CASSLLWRDTQYF. The full variable domain, its missing parts supplied by reference TRBV7-6 and TRBJ2-3, is GAGVSQSPRYKVTKRGQDVALRCDPISGHVSLYWYRQALGQGPEFLTYFNYEAQQDKSGLPNDRFSAERPEGSISTLTIQRTEQRDSAMYRCASSLLWRDTQYFGPGTRLTVL.

The chain recombines TRBV6-1 with TRBJ2-5; D remains unclear. Germline V gene lookup returns CDR1 MNHNS and CDR2 SASEGT. The germline V and J ends were trimmed by 7 bases and 2 bases, with 11 bases remaining between them. This CDR3 comprises 13 residues. CDR3 amino acids: CASTIGVQETQYF. The CDR3 DNA follows: TGTGCCAGCACTATTGGGGTACAAGAGACCCAGTACTTC.

This clonotype was found many times. The CDR3 DNA reads TGTGCCAGCAGCCAAAGCTGGTACGAGCAGTACTTC. Residues: CASSQSWYEQYF. The J gene is TRBJ2-7, the V gene TRBV3-1; no firm D call. The CDR3 runs 12 residues. V dropped 2 bases and J dropped 4 bases, with 6 bases sitting between them. CDR1 LGHDT and CDR2 YNNKEL come from the germline V gene (reference sequence).

This clonotype was seen repeatedly, ten times or more. The chain links TRBV6-1 to TRBJ1-6; tentative D call: TRBD1 (6 bases). Trimming took off 8 bases at V and 7 bases at J, with 12 bases between the two ends. Germline CDR1 is MNHNS and CDR2 is SASEGT. This CDR3 region has 13 residues. CDR3 residues: CASRWDTNSPLHF. CDR3 coding DNA: TGTGCCAGCCGATGGGACACGAATTCACCCCTCCACTTT.

The rearrangement uses TRBV11-3 and TRBJ2-1, with 10 bases that match TRBD2. V was pared by 3 bases and J by 2 bases, with 7 bases of the junction left unmatched. This CDR3 has 17 residues. Per the germline V gene, CDR1 is SGHNT and CDR2 is YENEEA. The CDR3 DNA sequence: TGTGCCAGCAGCTTCGGACTAGCGGTCGCGGCCTACAATGAGCAGTTCTTC. Encoded protein: CASSFGLAVAAYNEQFF. Complete variable domain (other parts from reference TRBV11-3 and TRBJ2-1): EAGVVQSPRYKIIEKKQPVAFWCNPISGHNTLYWYLQNLGQGPELLIRYENEEAVDDSQLPKDRFSAERLKGVDSTLKIQPAELGDSAVYLCASSFGLAVAAYNEQFFGPGTRLTVL.

This clonotype was seen a few times. The chain employs TRBV2 and TRBJ2-1; 15 bases match TRBD2. CDR1 and CDR2 from the germline V gene are SNHLY and FYNNEI. The ends lost 5 bases at V and 11 bases at J; junction bases unmatched: 4. The CDR3 extends over 14 amino acids. The CDR3: CASSNGLAGGKQFF. The CDR3 nucleotides read TGTGCCAGCAGTAATGGACTAGCGGGAGGGAAGCAGTTCTTC.

V is TRBV7-9 and J is TRBJ2-3, with D possibly being TRBD1 or TRBD2 (6 bases each). The V gene lost 4 bases and the J gene lost 8 bases, with 22 bases spanning the gap. Germline CDR1 and CDR2: SEHNR and FQNEAQ (reference sequence). The CDR3 has 16 amino acids. The CDR3 reads CASSSPGAGSGGTQYF. CDR3 nucleotides: TGTGCCAGCAGCTCGCCGGGGGCCGGTAGTGGCGGTACGCAGTATTTT.

This clonotype showed up many times. The V and J genes are TRBV29-1 and TRBJ2-7; TRBD1 matches 7 bases. The CDR3 sequence is 15 residues long. Germline-derived CDR1 and CDR2 are SQVTM and ANQGSEA. Unmatched junction bases numbered 16, after V lost 6 bases and J lost 5 bases. CDR3 region: CSVAPDRAGAHEQYF. The CDR3 DNA follows: TGCAGCGTCGCCCCTGACAGGGCCGGGGCTCACGAGCAGTACTTC.

About this clonotype: This may be a read error, as it is one base from a much larger clone. The chain couples TRBV7-2 to TRBJ2-5; possibly TRBD1 or TRBD2 for D (6 bases each). This CDR3 has 17 residues. Germline CDR1 and CDR2: SGHTA and FQGNSA. Trimming shortened V by 1 base and J by 4 bases, and 19 bases separated the two germline ends. The CDR3 sequence: CASSLGRTFGGRETQYF. The CDR3 DNA reads as TGTGCCAGCAGCTTAGGGAGGACATTCGGGGGCCGAGAGACCCAGTACTTC.

There are a few counts of this clonotype. An end of the junction does not agree with germline; a read error may underlie this. The chain uses TRBV20-1 and TRBJ2-5, with 14 bases aligning to TRBD2. Germline assignment: CDR1 DFQATT and CDR2 SNEGSKA (reference sequence). The CDR3 loop spans 16 amino acids. The CDR3 sequence is CGARGLAGVNGETQYF. For the CDR3, the DNA is TGCGGTGCTAGGGGACTAGCGGGAGTAAATGGAGAGACCCAGTACTTC.

This clonotype has at least ten counts. CDR3 nucleotide sequence: TGTGCCAGCAGCGGGGCGGGAGAGAGAGGTGAGCAGTTCTTC. Translating it yields CASSGAGERGEQFF. The V call is TRBV7-3, the J call TRBJ2-1; 7 nucleotides agree with TRBD2. With V trimmed by 5 bases and J by 9 bases, 10 bases remained unmatched. Germline V gene sequence: CDR1 SGHTA, CDR2 FQGTGA. This CDR3 has 14 residues.

The table lists this clonotype with many counts. The chain employs TRBV7-2 and TRBJ2-1; D is unclear. The V end lost 2 bases, the J end lost 4 bases, and 9 bases lay between the germline ends. The germline CDR1 and CDR2 sequences are SGHTA and FQGNSA. The length of the CDR3 is 14 residues. The CDR3 DNA sequence: TGTGCCAGCAGCTTACTTCACGGTTACAATGAGCAGTTCTTC. Protein: CASSLLHGYNEQFF.